The T cell receptor (beta chain) under discussion was sequenced for a study of T-cell reconstitution after alpha-beta-depleted transplantation in children. This CDR3 spans 16 amino acids. Germline CDR1 LGHNA, CDR2 YNFKEQ. Trimming removed 4 bases from V and 0 bases from J, with 14 bases in between. The TCRbeta library was prepared with unique molecular identifiers. From the PCR reads, TCRdb called clonotypes with MiXCR, one entry per CDR3 protein. The sample carries 800,000 to 1,000,000 distinct CDR3 sequences, roughly 29% recorded once. This clonotype originated in a boy in the first two years of life who had a stem cell transplant for SCID, so the T cells may come from the graft donor. The chain combines TRBV4-2 with TRBJ2-3; maybe TRBD2 (5 bases). Sequencing used PBMCs, mostly from graft donor cells, obtained 360 days after TCRalphabeta/CD19-depleted stem cell transplant. The CDR3 bases are TGTGCCAGCAGCCTGACGGGGTCGGGCAGCACAGATACGCAGTATTTT. Translation gives CASSLTGSGSTDTQYF.